This T cell receptor beta chain was sequenced during a study of technical replicates of blood from several donors. Trimming removed 0 bases from V and 7 bases from J, with 17 bases in between. In germline, CDR1 is SGDLS, CDR2 YYNGEE. This CDR3 region has 15 residues. Assay used: immunoSEQ multiplex PCR; TCRdb lists only in-frame clones, some missing. The table shows about 75,000 clones, with around 97% occurring only once. This clonotype was sampled from a human donor in good health. This chain links TRBV9 with TRBJ2-7; the D gene is possibly TRBD1 (5 bases). Sequencing used T cells isolated from PBMCs. This chain's CDR3 is CASSVGGSIEEEQYF. In DNA, the CDR3 is TGTGCCAGCAGCGTAGGGGGCAGTATCGAAGAGGAGCAGTACTTC.